Included here is one T cell receptor beta chain sequence, with context. PCR used 60 Vbeta primers and 13 Jbeta primers. Assay: immunoSEQ multiplex PCR; the TCRdb copy retains only in-frame clones and omits some. The sample contains under 200,000 clones, about four fifths of which appear only once. The entry originates in a study of cytomegalovirus exposure and HLA in healthy donors. There are 13 residues in the CDR3. The V end was cut by 6 bases, the J end by 2 bases, with 11 bases between. CDR1 and CDR2 (germline): MDHEN, SYDVKM. The source of this sequence is a woman aged 45-59 years in good health and CMV-seronegative. The gene calls are TRBV28 and TRBJ2-7, with a weak D call TRBD1 (6 bases). Sequencing used PBMCs. CDR3 nucleotides: TGTGCCAGCAGCCTTACAGGGACCTACGAGCAGTACTTC. Residues: CASSLTGTYEQYF.